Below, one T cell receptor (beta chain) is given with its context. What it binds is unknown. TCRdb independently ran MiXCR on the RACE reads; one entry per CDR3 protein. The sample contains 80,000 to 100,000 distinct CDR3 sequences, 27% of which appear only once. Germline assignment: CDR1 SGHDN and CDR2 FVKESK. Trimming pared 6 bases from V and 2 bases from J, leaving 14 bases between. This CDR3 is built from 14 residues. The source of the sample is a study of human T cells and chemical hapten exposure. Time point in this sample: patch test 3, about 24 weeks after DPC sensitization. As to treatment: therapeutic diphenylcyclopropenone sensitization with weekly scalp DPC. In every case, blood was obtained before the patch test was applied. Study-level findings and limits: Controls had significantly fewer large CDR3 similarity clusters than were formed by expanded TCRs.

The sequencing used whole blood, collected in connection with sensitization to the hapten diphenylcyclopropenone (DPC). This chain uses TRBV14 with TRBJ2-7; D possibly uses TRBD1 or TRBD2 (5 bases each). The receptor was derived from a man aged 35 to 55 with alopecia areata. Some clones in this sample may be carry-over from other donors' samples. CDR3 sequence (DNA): TGTGCCAGCAGTCGAGGGACCTCGACCTACGAGCAGTACTTC. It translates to CASSRGTSTYEQYF.